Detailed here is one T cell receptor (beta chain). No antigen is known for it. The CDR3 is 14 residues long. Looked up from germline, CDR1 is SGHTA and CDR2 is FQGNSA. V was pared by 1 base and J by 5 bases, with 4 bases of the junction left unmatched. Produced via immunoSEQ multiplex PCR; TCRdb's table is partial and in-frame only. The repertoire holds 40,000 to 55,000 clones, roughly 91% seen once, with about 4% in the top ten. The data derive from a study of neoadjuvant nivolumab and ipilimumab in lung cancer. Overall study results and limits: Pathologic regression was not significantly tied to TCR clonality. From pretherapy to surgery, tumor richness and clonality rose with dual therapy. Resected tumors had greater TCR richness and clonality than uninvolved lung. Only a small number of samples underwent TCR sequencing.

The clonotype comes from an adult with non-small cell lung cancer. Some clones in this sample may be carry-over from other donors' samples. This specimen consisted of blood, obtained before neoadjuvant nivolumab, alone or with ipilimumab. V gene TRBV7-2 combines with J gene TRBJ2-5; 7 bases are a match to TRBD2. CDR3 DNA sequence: TGTGCCAGCAGCTTAGATTTGCGGGGGGAGACCCAGTACTTC. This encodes CASSLDLRGETQYF.